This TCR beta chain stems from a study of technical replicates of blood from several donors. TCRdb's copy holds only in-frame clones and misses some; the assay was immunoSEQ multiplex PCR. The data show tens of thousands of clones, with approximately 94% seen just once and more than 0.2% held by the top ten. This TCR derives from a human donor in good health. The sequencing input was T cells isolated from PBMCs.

CDR3 sequence (DNA): TGTGCCAGCAGCGGGATTGGGGACAGGGTTTATGGCTACACCTTC. Its protein is CASSGIGDRVYGYTF. The chain is built from TRBV6-1 and TRBJ1-2, with 9 bases lining up with TRBD1. With 6 bases clipped from V and 5 bases from J, the junction kept 10 bases outside the gene matches. This CDR3 is built from 15 residues. Germline CDR1 MNHNS, CDR2 SASEGT.